This T cell receptor beta chain derives from a study of cytomegalovirus exposure and HLA in healthy donors. 60 Vbeta and 13 Jbeta primers were used in PCR. The table came from immunoSEQ multiplex PCR; TCRdb's copy has only in-frame clones and leaves some out. The sample contains roughly 200,000 clones, 79% of which appear only once. Material: PBMCs. This clonotype was obtained from a girl aged 5-17 years in good health and CMV-seropositive.

CDR3 DNA sequence: TGTGCCAGCAGCTTTTATCTTTCTGGAAACACCATATATTTT. Translated: CASSFYLSGNTIYF. This sequence joins TRBV5-6 and TRBJ1-3; D uncertain. Germline loops: CDR1 SGHDT, CDR2 YYEEEE. The CDR3 runs 14 residues. V was pared by 2 bases and J by 1 base, with 7 bases between.